Presented here are 10 T cell receptor beta chains from one specimen sequenced in a study of T cells in Graves' hyperthyroidism and ophthalmopathy. The TCR beta CDR3 regions underwent amplification using RNA transcripts as the source. HTBI primers were the set used in a first-round RT-PCR of the TCR CDR3. TCRdb reprocessed the multiplex PCR reads with MiXCR, giving one entry per CDR3 protein. The sample has 450,000 to 650,000 distinct CDR3 sequences; about 15% are singletons. The specimen was blood. Receptors originate from a woman between 18 and 30 years old with Graves' ophthalmopathy.

This clonotype was recorded a few times. This chain links TRBV6-5 with TRBJ2-1, with TRBD1 identical over 9 bases. Trimming removed 3 bases from V and 14 bases from J; junction bases left unmatched: 17. The CDR3 consists of 16 residues. Germline lookup yields CDR1 MNHEY and CDR2 SVGAGI. CDR3 sequence: CASSYTSGQGKDWEFF. DNA of the CDR3: TGTGCCAGCAGTTATACCTCGGGACAGGGAAAGGACTGGGAGTTCTTC.

This clonotype was recorded many times. This chain uses TRBV11-2 with TRBJ1-6, with D uncertain. CDR1 is SGHAT and CDR2 is FQNNGV in the germline V gene. The CDR3 has 13 residues. Trimming removed 3 bases from V and 10 bases from J, with 10 bases in between. This chain's CDR3 is CASSFDSPSPLHF. Written as DNA, the CDR3 is TGTGCCAGCAGCTTCGACTCCCCCTCACCCCTCCACTTT.

This clonotype was recorded at least ten times. V and J are TRBV20-1 and TRBJ1-1; D is unclear. The CDR3 is 17 amino acids. CDR1 DFQATT and CDR2 SNEGSKA come from the germline V gene (reference sequence). V was shortened by 1 base and J by 5 bases, with 23 bases between the two germline ends. This chain's CDR3 is CSARGWTASNLVTEAFF. CDR3 DNA sequence: TGCAGTGCTAGAGGATGGACGGCCTCAAACTTGGTTACTGAAGCTTTCTTT.

This clonotype was seen ten or more times. The chain carries TRBV29-1 and TRBJ2-1, with no clear D. Germline V CDR1 and CDR2: SQVTM, ANQGSEA. This CDR3 contains 14 residues. Trimming cost V 1 base and J 2 bases, with 9 bases left between them. The CDR3 DNA sequence: TGCAGCGTTGAAGTCCCGGTGCCCTACAATGAGCAGTTCTTC. This sequence encodes CSVEVPVPYNEQFF.

V usage is TRBV19 and J usage is TRBJ1-1, with D possibly matching TRBD1 (5 bases). Trimming shortened V by 3 bases and J by 0 bases, and 14 bases separated the two germline ends. CDR1 LNHDA and CDR2 SQIVND come from the germline V gene (reference sequence). The CDR3 runs to 16 residues. The CDR3 is CASSMNRGSLNTEAFF. CDR3 sequence (DNA): TGTGCCAGTAGTATGAACCGGGGCTCCCTGAACACTGAAGCTTTCTTT.

This clonotype was picked up many times. This chain joins TRBV7-2 and TRBJ1-4; D is ambiguous. V was cut by 5 bases and J by 4 bases, with 11 bases left in between. Germline assignment: CDR1 SGHTA and CDR2 FQGNSA. The length of the CDR3 is 14 residues. In DNA form, the CDR3 reads TGTGCCAGCAGCCGGGATGTCTTTAATGAAAAACTGTTTTTT. This codes for CASSRDVFNEKLFF.

This clonotype was seen only a few times. This CDR3 reads CATSRDMYEDPYEQYF. CDR3 in DNA: TGTGCCACCAGCAGAGATATGTATGAGGATCCCTACGAGCAGTACTTC. The gene calls are TRBV15 and TRBJ2-7, with unresolved D. V was shortened by 0 bases and J by 2 bases, with 14 bases between the two germline ends. Germline V CDR1 and CDR2: LNHNV, YYDKDF (reference sequence). The CDR3 has 16 residues.

On this clonotype: This may come from a read error, since a much larger clone is one base off. The rearrangement links TRBV7-9 to TRBJ2-7; tentative D call: TRBD2 (6 bases). Germline loops: CDR1 SEHNR, CDR2 FQNEAQ (reference sequence). The CDR3 covers 14 residues. Trimming left V 5 bases short and J 2 bases short, with 13 bases between. CDR3 amino acids: CASSRGAGTYEQYF. The CDR3 bases are TGTGCCAGCAGCCGAGGGGCGGGGACCTACGAGCAGTACTTC.

Concerning this clonotype itself: A single base separates this from a much larger clone, so it may be a read error. V is TRBV3-1 and J is TRBJ2-1, with 10 bases lining up with TRBD2. This CDR3 comprises 18 residues. Germline V gene lookup returns CDR1 LGHDT and CDR2 YNNKEL (reference sequence). The V segment lost 5 bases and the J segment 3 bases; nucleotides outside the gene matches: 13. The CDR3 loop reads CASSSTAIAGGNYNEQFF. Here the CDR3 DNA reads TGTGCCAGCAGCTCTACCGCAATAGCGGGGGGCAACTACAATGAGCAGTTCTTC.

This clonotype has a single count. V and J are TRBV6-1 and TRBJ1-6; TRBD1 aligns across 8 bases. The CDR3 is made up of 15 amino acids. Germline CDR1 reads MNHNS; CDR2 reads SASEGT. The trim removed 8 bases at V and 12 bases at J, leaving 15 bases unmatched. The CDR3 DNA is TGTGCCAGCGGCAGTCCGCCGGACAGGGCGGGACCCCTCCACTTT. Amino acid sequence: CASGSPPDRAGPLHF.